This T cell receptor beta chain stems from a study of blood T cell repertoires in COVID-19. Study details: Samples taken during acute and convalescent COVID-19 were collected in the United States, Italy and Spain. The analysed material was cDNA or gDNA that came from T cells, B-cell-depleted T cells, or PBMCs.

In the original workflow: How many nucleated cells were present was estimated from reference gene primer amplification. Here immunoSEQ multiplex PCR was the method, and the copy in TCRdb shows in-frame clones only, minus some. V, J and clone size are taken as reported in that table, and D and trimming were inferred from the DNA itself. The data contain over 200,000 clones, roughly 80% of them singletons. Input material: peripheral blood. This clonotype was obtained from a human donor in a cohort sampled during active COVID-19.

CDR3 DNA sequence: TGCGCCAGCAGCCGAGGACTAGCGGGACCAGGAGAGCAGTACTTC. Its protein is CASSRGLAGPGEQYF. The rearrangement joins TRBV5-1 to TRBJ2-7; 12 bases map to TRBD2. Per germline, CDR1 SGHRS and CDR2 YFSETQ. The CDR3 has 15 amino acids. Losses at the gene ends were 4 bases for V and 7 bases for J; bases not matched to a gene: 9.